This T cell receptor (beta chain) was profiled in a study of OX40 agonist ivuxolimab in advanced cancers. Overall study: Prior anti-PD-1, anti-PD-L1 or anti-CTLA-4 therapy did not bar entry, and more than 35% had some. Study conclusions and caveats: There were also nonresponders showing low normalized T-cell clonal expansion. At 0.1 to 3.0 mg/kg, clonal expansion of CD4+ and CD8+ blood T cells had occurred by week 6.

The CDR3 spans 13 residues. Trimming stripped 4 bases from V and 1 base from J, with 5 bases between. Germline CDR1 reads SGHTA; CDR2 reads FQGNSA. Only in-frame clones appear in the TCRdb table, and some are missing; sequencing was by immunoSEQ multiplex PCR. The top ten hold more than 7% of the sample, which has 75,000 to 90,000 clones, roughly 89% seen once. With respect to this clone: Its antigen remains unidentified. This sample also contains other DNA sequences that code for the same CDR3.

This chain joins TRBV7-2 and TRBJ2-1; no firm D call. The TCR was taken from an adult with an advanced solid tumor such as melanoma, head and neck, liver or kidney cancer. Sample: CD4+ or CD8+ T cells sorted from blood, taken in a trial of the OX40 agonist ivuxolimab. CDR3 sequence: CASSSVSYNEQFF. CDR3 in DNA: TGTGCCAGCAGCTCGGTATCCTACAATGAGCAGTTCTTC.